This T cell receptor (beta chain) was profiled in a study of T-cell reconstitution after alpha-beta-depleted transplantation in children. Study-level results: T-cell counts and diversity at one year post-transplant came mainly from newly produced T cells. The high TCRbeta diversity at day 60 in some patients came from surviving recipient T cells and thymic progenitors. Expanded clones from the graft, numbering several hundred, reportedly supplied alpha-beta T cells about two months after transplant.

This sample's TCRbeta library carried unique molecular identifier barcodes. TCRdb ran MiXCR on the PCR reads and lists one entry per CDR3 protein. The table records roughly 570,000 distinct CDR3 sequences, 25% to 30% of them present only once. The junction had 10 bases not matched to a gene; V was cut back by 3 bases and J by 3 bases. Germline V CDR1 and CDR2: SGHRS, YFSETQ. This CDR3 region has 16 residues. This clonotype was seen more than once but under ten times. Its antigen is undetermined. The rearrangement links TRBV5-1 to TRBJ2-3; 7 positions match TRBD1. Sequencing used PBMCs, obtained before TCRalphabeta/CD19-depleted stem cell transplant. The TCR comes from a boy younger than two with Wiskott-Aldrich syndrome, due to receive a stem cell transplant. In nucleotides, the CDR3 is TGCGCCAGCAGCTCCCTCGACAGGGTTGGGACAGATACGCAGTATTTT. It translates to CASSSLDRVGTDTQYF.